This T cell receptor (beta chain) was captured by sequencing in a study of cytomegalovirus exposure and HLA in healthy donors. Study findings and constraints: Cytomegalovirus-associated TCR beta chains were listed, numbering some 180. Published work reported that the classifier diagnosed cytomegalovirus status with high specificity and sensitivity.

Here immunoSEQ multiplex PCR was the method, and the copy in TCRdb shows in-frame clones only, minus some. Of 150,000 to 200,000 clones listed, 85% are singletons. With respect to this clone: Its antigen is unknown.

Trimming left V 6 bases short and J 2 bases short, with 14 bases between. The CDR3 is 14 amino acids. Per germline, CDR1 MNHNS and CDR2 SASEGT. The V and J genes are TRBV6-1 and TRBJ2-7; D possibly corresponds to TRBD2 (6 bases). Sequenced: PBMCs. The origin of this receptor is a man between 18 and 35 years old in good health and CMV-seropositive. The CDR3 loop is CASSLLAVPYEQYF. In DNA, the CDR3 is TGTGCCAGCAGCCTGTTAGCGGTCCCCTACGAGCAGTACTTC.